This passage covers 26 T cell receptor beta chains from one sample sequenced in a study of long-term antiretroviral therapy in people with HIV. Run at survey level, the immunoSEQ assay was version v3.0. Profiled with immunoSEQ multiplex PCR; TCRdb holds only in-frame clones, not every one. The sample consists of about 24,000 clones, 80% to 90% of them appearing once. The material sequenced was unsorted PBMCs, taken 1.8 years before starting antiretroviral therapy. These receptors were collected from a young woman with HIV.

The chain has TRBV30 and TRBJ1-1; D not certain. The V gene lost 5 bases and the J gene lost 1 base, with 11 bases spanning the gap. Germline-derived CDR1 and CDR2 are GTSNPN and SVGIG (reference sequence). The CDR3 spans 13 residues. CDR3 DNA: TGTGCCTGGGAACTTATAGGGAACACTGAAGCTTTCTTT. Its protein product is CAWELIGNTEAFF.

This clone was counted only a few times. The chain couples TRBV7-9 to TRBJ1-2, with D possibly matching TRBD1 (5 bases). Trimming stripped 6 bases from V and 8 bases from J, with 19 bases between. The CDR3 contains 14 residues. Germline V gene sequence: CDR1 SEHNR, CDR2 FQNEAQ (reference sequence). The CDR3 spells CASSSGSQGGGYTF. In DNA form, the CDR3 reads TGTGCCAGCAGTTCCGGGAGCCAGGGTGGGGGCTACACCTTC.

The chain joins TRBV4-2 to TRBJ1-1; D is uncertain. V gave up 1 base and J gave up 10 bases, with 19 bases separating them. This CDR3 has 15 amino acids. Germline CDR1 reads LGHNA; CDR2 reads YNFKEQ. The CDR3 DNA sequence: TGTGCCAGCAGCCAAGGTGTAGGGATTGCCATGAGAGCTTTCTTT. Translation: CASSQGVGIAMRAFF.

CDR3 region: CASSLAGTYEQYF. Written as DNA, the CDR3 is TGTGCCAGCAGCTTGGCCGGTACCTACGAGCAGTACTTC. The rearrangement links TRBV5-4 to TRBJ2-7, with D unresolved. Trimming took off 0 bases at V and 2 bases at J, with 6 bases between the two ends. This CDR3 region has 13 residues. The germline CDR1 and CDR2 sequences are SGHNT and YYREEE (reference sequence).

The chain links TRBV2 to TRBJ2-3; no clear D gene. This CDR3 spans 12 amino acids. Trimming stripped 10 bases from V and 2 bases from J, with 10 bases between. The germline V gene has CDR1 SNHLY and CDR2 FYNNEI. The CDR3 DNA sequence: TGTGCCACCGCCACCCTCACAGATACGCAGTATTTT. It specifies CATATLTDTQYF.

The V call is TRBV28, the J call TRBJ2-1, with D possibly matching TRBD1 (6 bases). The CDR3 loop spans 15 amino acids. Germline V gene data show CDR1 as MDHEN and CDR2 as SYDVKM. Trimming removed 4 bases at V and 8 bases at J, with 18 bases between. The CDR3 nucleotides are TGTGCCAGCAGTTCCGGACAGCCAGCTGGCTATGAGCAGTTCTTC. Protein sequence: CASSSGQPAGYEQFF. Drawing the rest from reference TRBV28 and TRBJ2-1, the complete variable domain is DVKVTQSSRYLVKRTGEKVFLECVQDMDHENMFWYRQDPGLGLRLIYFSYDVKMKEKGDIPEGYSVSREKKERFSLILESASTNQTSMYLCASSSGQPAGYEQFFGPGTRLTVL.

This clone has just one count. J is TRBJ2-2 and V is TRBV27; TRBD2 is a possible D gene (5 bases). The V end was cut by 6 bases, the J end by 7 bases, with 12 bases between. CDR1 and CDR2 from the germline V gene are MNHEY and SMNVEV (reference sequence). The CDR3 is 13 residues long. The chain's CDR3 is CASSFFRGGELFF. In nucleotides, the CDR3 is TGTGCCAGCAGCTTTTTTCGGGGCGGGGAGCTGTTTTTT.

The rearrangement uses TRBV2 and TRBJ1-3; weak D call: TRBD1 (6 bases). The CDR3 is 15 residues long. With 10 bases removed from V and 0 bases from J, the gap between germline ends came to 16 bases. Germline V gene lookup returns CDR1 SNHLY and CDR2 FYNNEI. CDR3 bases: TGTGCCACCCGACTAGACAGGAGCTCTGGAAACACCATATATTTT. Its translation is CATRLDRSSGNTIYF.

This clone has just one count. The rearrangement links TRBV7-7 to TRBJ2-2, with unresolved D. V lost 5 bases to trimming and J lost 0 bases, with 13 bases between them. Looked up from germline, CDR1 is SSHAT and CDR2 is FNYEAQ (reference sequence). The CDR3 is 16 amino acids. The CDR3 DNA follows: TGTGCCAGCAGCCCGGTCCACAGTTCGAACACCGGGGAGCTGTTTTTT. It encodes CASSPVHSSNTGELFF.

The chain joins TRBV18 to TRBJ1-5; 7 positions agree with TRBD1. This CDR3 region has 14 residues. The V gene end was trimmed by 6 bases and the J gene end by 6 bases; junction bases not matched to a gene: 8. CDR1 KGHSH and CDR2 LQKENI come from the germline V gene. CDR3 bases: TGTGCCAGCTCTGAGGGGGCATGGGTTCAGCCCCAGCATTTT. This sequence encodes CASSEGAWVQPQHF.

The chain is built from TRBV28 and TRBJ1-1, with D maybe TRBD1 (5 bases). The V gene's germline CDR1 is MDHEN and CDR2 SYDVKM. V lost 2 bases and J lost 8, with 12 bases in between. CDR3 length: 13 amino acids. In DNA form, the CDR3 reads TGTGCCAGCAGTTTAGGTGGAGGGGCGGAAGCTTTCTTT. The encoded protein is CASSLGGGAEAFF.

This clone was picked up a small number of times. The chain combines TRBV7-9 with TRBJ1-1, with D uncertain. The germline V gene has CDR1 SEHNR and CDR2 FQNEAQ (reference sequence). The CDR3 extends over 15 amino acids. Trimming cost V 5 bases and J 4 bases, with 17 bases left between them. CDR3 coding DNA: TGTGCCAGCAGCGCGAAACCTTCGACTTTCACTGAAGCTTTCTTT. Its translation is CASSAKPSTFTEAFF.

This clone was counted a few times. The chain uses TRBV14 and TRBJ2-2; D remains unclear. CDR1 SGHDN and CDR2 FVKESK come from the germline V gene. V lost 0 bases, J lost 5 bases, and 7 bases lay in between. The CDR3 loop spans 14 amino acids. Here the CDR3 reads CASSQEVGTGELFF. CDR3 in DNA: TGTGCCAGCAGCCAAGAAGTAGGGACCGGGGAGCTGTTTTTT.

The chain combines TRBV19 with TRBJ1-1, with no clear D. This CDR3 has 13 residues. V lost 8 bases and J lost 4, with 14 bases in between. The germline gives CDR1 LNHDA, CDR2 SQIVND (reference sequence). The CDR3 nucleotides read TGTGCCAGTCGACGTCCCCCGTCCACTGAAGCTTTCTTT. It codes for CASRRPPSTEAFF.

The chain is built from TRBV6-5 and TRBJ1-3; D ambiguous. Germline-derived CDR1 and CDR2 are MNHEY and SVGAGI. V lost 0 bases to trimming and J lost 3 bases, with 6 bases between them. The CDR3 extends over 14 amino acids. CDR3 amino acids: CASSYSEGGNTIYF. The CDR3 DNA is TGTGCCAGCAGTTACTCGGAAGGTGGAAACACCATATATTTT.

The chain is built from TRBV2 and TRBJ2-2; a possible D gene is TRBD1 (5 bases). The CDR3 covers 15 residues. Trimming left V 6 bases short and J 2 bases short, with 13 bases between. CDR1 is SNHLY, CDR2 FYNNEI, per germline. The CDR3 reads CASREVTVNTGELFF. CDR3 bases: TGTGCCAGCAGAGAGGTGACAGTAAACACCGGGGAGCTGTTTTTT.

The chain uses TRBV28 and TRBJ1-1; D may be TRBD1 (6 bases). This CDR3 is 14 amino acids long. Trimming stripped 5 bases from V and 6 bases from J, with 16 bases between. Germline assignment: CDR1 MDHEN and CDR2 SYDVKM. The CDR3 protein is CASSPGRGSSEAFF. CDR3 in DNA: TGTGCCAGCAGTCCCGGTAGGGGGAGTTCTGAAGCTTTCTTT. The full variable domain, rest sourced from reference TRBV28 and TRBJ1-1, is DVKVTQSSRYLVKRTGEKVFLECVQDMDHENMFWYRQDPGLGLRLIYFSYDVKMKEKGDIPEGYSVSREKKERFSLILESASTNQTSMYLCASSPGRGSSEAFFGQGTRLTVV.

This clone was found once. The chain carries TRBV7-7 and TRBJ2-1, with 10 bases matching TRBD2. Germline V lookup: CDR1 SSHAT, CDR2 FNYEAQ (reference sequence). The CDR3 totals 17 residues. Unmatched junction bases numbered 11, after V lost 5 bases and J lost 4 bases. In DNA form, the CDR3 reads TGTGCCAGCAGCCCAGGTTCGGGAGCGGGAGGGTACAATGAGCAGTTCTTC. Encoded protein: CASSPGSGAGGYNEQFF.

This chain connects TRBV27 to TRBJ1-3, with 8 bases lining up with TRBD1. Germline V gives CDR1 MNHEY, CDR2 SMNVEV (reference sequence). This CDR3 is built from 14 residues. V lost 6 bases, J lost 4 bases, and 5 bases stayed unmatched. Here the CDR3 DNA reads TGTGCCAGCAGGCGGACAGGGCGAGGAAACACCATATATTTT. This sequence encodes CASRRTGRGNTIYF.

The chain couples TRBV9 to TRBJ1-6, with 7 bases identical to TRBD1. Per the germline V gene, CDR1 is SGDLS and CDR2 is YYNGEE. V trimming: 0 bases; J trimming: 6 bases; junction bases outside the gene matches: 3. The CDR3 consists of 15 residues. The CDR3 sequence is CASSVGGTANSPLHF. The CDR3 DNA sequence: TGTGCCAGCAGCGTAGGAGGGACAGCTAATTCACCCCTCCACTTT.

This clone was detected once. This sequence joins TRBV19 and TRBJ2-4; 8 positions match TRBD1. The V and J ends lost 8 bases and 5 bases, in that order; junction bases with no gene match: 8. This CDR3 spans 14 amino acids. Germline CDR1 is LNHDA and CDR2 is SQIVND (reference sequence). In DNA form, the CDR3 reads TGTGCCAGTGCCCAAAGGACAGGGCAAAACATTCAGTACTTC. Translation gives CASAQRTGQNIQYF.

This clone was detected once. This chain connects TRBV6-5 to TRBJ1-5, with D possibly matching TRBD1 (6 bases). Germline CDR1 is MNHEY and CDR2 is SVGAGI. This CDR3 is 13 amino acids long. Trimming stripped 11 bases from V and 2 bases from J, with 13 bases between. DNA of the CDR3: TGTGCCCCAGGGGTTTGCCGCAATCAGCCCCAGCATTTT. Its translation is CAPGVCRNQPQHF.

This chain connects TRBV2 to TRBJ1-6; D remains unclear. The CDR3 is made up of 14 amino acids. V lost 5 bases to trimming and J lost 7 bases, with 12 bases between them. Germline loops: CDR1 SNHLY, CDR2 FYNNEI. CDR3 in amino acids: CASSLADINSPLHF. The CDR3 DNA sequence: TGTGCCAGCAGTCTTGCAGACATAAATTCACCCCTCCACTTT.

This clone was found once. This sequence joins TRBV14 and TRBJ2-1; 11 bases map to TRBD2. The CDR3 has 15 residues. Germline-derived CDR1 and CDR2 are SGHDN and FVKESK. After removal of 7 bases from V and 2 bases from J, the junction contained 4 bases not matched to a gene. CDR3 amino acids: CASTLAGGPYNEQFF. The CDR3, as DNA: TGTGCCAGCACCCTAGCGGGGGGCCCCTACAATGAGCAGTTCTTC.

The DNA of the CDR3 is TGCAGCGTTGGTTCTAGCGGAAACACTGAAGCTTTCTTT. Amino acids: CSVGSSGNTEAFF. The V and J genes are TRBV29-1 and TRBJ1-1, with D unresolved. Trimming took 4 bases from V and 2 from J, leaving 11 bases between them. This CDR3 is 13 amino acids long. Germline CDR1 SQVTM, CDR2 ANQGSEA.

The genes are TRBV7-2 and TRBJ1-2; the D is unclear. Trimming cost V 6 bases and J 6 bases, with 11 bases left between them. This CDR3 comprises 12 residues. CDR1 SGHTA and CDR2 FQGNSA come from the germline V gene. This chain's CDR3 is CASSPRSHGYTF. DNA for the CDR3: TGTGCCAGCAGTCCGCGTTCCCATGGCTACACCTTC.